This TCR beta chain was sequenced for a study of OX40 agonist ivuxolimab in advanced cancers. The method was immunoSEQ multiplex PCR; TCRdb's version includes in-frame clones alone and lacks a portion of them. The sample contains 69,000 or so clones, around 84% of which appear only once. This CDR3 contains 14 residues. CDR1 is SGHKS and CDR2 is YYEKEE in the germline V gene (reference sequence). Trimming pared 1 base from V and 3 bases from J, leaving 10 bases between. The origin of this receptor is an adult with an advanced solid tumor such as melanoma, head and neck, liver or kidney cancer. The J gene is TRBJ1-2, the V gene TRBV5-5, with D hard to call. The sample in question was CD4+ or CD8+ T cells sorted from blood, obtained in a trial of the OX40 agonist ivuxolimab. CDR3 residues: CASSLNFGDYGYTF. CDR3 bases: TGTGCCAGCAGCTTGAATTTTGGGGACTATGGCTACACCTTC.